These 2 T cell receptor beta chains share one sample of origin, sequenced in a study of cytomegalovirus exposure and HLA in healthy donors. PCR used 60 Vbeta primers and 13 Jbeta primers. Here immunoSEQ multiplex PCR was the method, and the copy in TCRdb shows in-frame clones only, minus some. The data contain some 170,000 clones, approximately 79% of them seen just once; the ten biggest clones take up approximately 6.3%. The sample comprised PBMCs. These receptors all come from a man aged 40-49 years in good health and CMV-seropositive.

This clone was counted between two and nine times. The J gene is TRBJ2-1, the V gene TRBV5-1, with no clear D. Germline CDR1 is SGHRS and CDR2 is YFSETQ. Trimming cost V 4 bases and J 8 bases, with 13 bases left between them. This CDR3 contains 13 residues. The CDR3 bases are TGCGCCAGCAGCCCCTCGGTTTCCGATGAGCAGTTCTTC. Protein: CASSPSVSDEQFF.

The chain links TRBV10-2 to TRBJ1-5; weak D call: TRBD1 (5 bases). CDR1 and CDR2 (germline): WSHSY, SAAADI. This CDR3 is 13 amino acids long. Trimming took off 6 bases at V and 6 bases at J, with 12 bases between the two ends. The CDR3 loop reads CASRGGVSQPQHF. CDR3 nucleotides: TGCGCCAGCAGGGGGGGGGTGAGTCAGCCCCAGCATTTT.